These 22 T cell receptor beta chains were all obtained from the same sample, sequenced in a study of shared clonotypes between healthy human individuals. The data were produced by immunoSEQ multiplex PCR, yet TCRdb's version contains in-frame clones alone and is incomplete. The table has roughly 1,100,000 clones, around 76% seen once. Material: memory CD4+ T cells sorted from blood. The subset here: CD45RA-negative fraction. The receptors shown here come from a man in his late teens or twenties in good health.

The chain recombines TRBV10-3 with TRBJ1-1; a possible D gene is TRBD1 (6 bases). Trimming took 6 bases from V and 5 from J, leaving 16 bases between them. The germline V gene encodes CDR1 ENHRY and CDR2 SYGVKD. The length of the CDR3 is 14 residues. CDR3 region: CAISFEQGWTEAFF. CDR3 nucleotide sequence: TGTGCCATCAGCTTTGAACAGGGTTGGACTGAAGCTTTCTTT.

Only one count was recorded for this clone. CDR3 sequence: CSPQGHYGYTF. The CDR3 nucleotides read TGCAGCCCCCAGGGGCACTATGGCTACACCTTC. The chain links TRBV20-1 to TRBJ1-2; D possibly corresponds to TRBD1 (6 bases). Germline V gene lookup returns CDR1 DFQATT and CDR2 SNEGSKA (reference sequence). This CDR3 has 11 residues.

This clone was seen more than once but under ten times. This sequence joins TRBV7-2 and TRBJ1-1; D not certain. V was shortened by 5 bases and J by 8 bases, with 12 bases between the two germline ends. Germline values: CDR1 SGHTA, CDR2 FQGNSA. The CDR3 covers 12 residues. The CDR3 nucleotides read TGTGCCAGCAGCCGGCCGGCAAGCGAAGCTTTCTTT. As protein: CASSRPASEAFF. Variable domain in full (rest from reference TRBV7-2 and TRBJ1-1): GAGVSQSPSNKVTEKGKDVELRCDPISGHTALYWYRQSLGQGLEFLIYFQGNSAPDKSGLPSDRFSAERTGGSVSTLTIQRTQQEDSAVYLCASSRPASEAFFGQGTRLTVV.

The rearrangement uses TRBV7-8 and TRBJ1-1; unclear D gene. CDR1 SGHVS and CDR2 FQNEAQ come from the germline V gene. The CDR3 is 14 amino acids. The germline V and J ends were trimmed by 6 bases and 1 base, with 12 bases remaining between them. CDR3 DNA: TGTGCCAGCAGTTTGGCCGGAGCGAACACTGAAGCTTTCTTT. This gives the protein CASSLAGANTEAFF.

V is TRBV25-1 and J is TRBJ2-1, with TRBD1 matching over 9 bases. Germline assignment: CDR1 MGHDK and CDR2 SYGVNS. J gave up 1 base and V 2 bases, and 9 bases lay outside the gene matches. There are 18 residues in the CDR3. Written as DNA, the CDR3 is TGTGCCAGCAGTGAACACCAGAAGACAGGGGGGTCCTACAATGAGCAGTTCTTC. Protein product: CASSEHQKTGGSYNEQFF.

The chain links TRBV6-1 to TRBJ2-3; a possible D gene is TRBD2 (5 bases). The CDR3 contains 15 residues. V dropped 8 bases and J dropped 0 bases, with 15 bases sitting between them. The germline CDR1 and CDR2 sequences are MNHNS and SASEGT. The CDR3 protein is CASAELGISTDTQYF. The CDR3 DNA reads TGTGCCAGCGCCGAACTAGGAATTAGCACAGATACGCAGTATTTT.

Turning to this clone: Other nucleotide sequences in the sample specify the same CDR3. The rearrangement links TRBV4-1 to TRBJ1-2; D unresolved. Trimming took off 0 bases at V and 2 bases at J, with 10 bases between the two ends. This CDR3 has 15 amino acids. Per the germline V gene, CDR1 is MGHRA and CDR2 is YSYEKL. Written as DNA, the CDR3 is TGCGCCAGCAGCCAAGATAGTGCGGCAAACTATGGCTACACCTTC. Encoded protein: CASSQDSAANYGYTF.

This clone was observed a single time. This sample also contains other DNA sequences that code for the same CDR3. As DNA, the CDR3 is TGTGCCAGCAGCTTGGAGGGAGGTAATTCACCCCTCCACTTT. Residues: CASSLEGGNSPLHF. The chain carries TRBV5-4 and TRBJ1-6; D not resolved. V was trimmed by 0 bases and J by 6 bases, leaving 7 bases between them. CDR3 length: 14 residues. CDR1 SGHNT and CDR2 YYREEE come from the germline V gene (reference sequence).

The chain carries TRBV6-6 and TRBJ1-6, with D perhaps TRBD1 (5 bases). Between the trimmed V and J ends, which lost 2 bases and 8 bases, there was a span of 10 bases. This CDR3 region has 14 residues. Per germline, CDR1 MNHNY and CDR2 SVGAGI (reference sequence). The CDR3 nucleotides read TGTGCCAGCAGTTACCCCCAGGGCCATTCACCCCTCCACTTT. This translates into CASSYPQGHSPLHF.

The J gene is TRBJ1-3, the V gene TRBV21-1; the D call TRBD1 from the table was never checked on the DNA. TRBV21-1 is a pseudogene segment. CDR3 length: 15 residues. The CDR3 loop is CASSTGQGSGNTIYF. The CDR3 region has the DNA TGTGCCAGCAGCACTGGGCAGGGCTCTGGAAACACCATATATTTT.

This chain connects TRBV5-1 to TRBJ2-5; the match to TRBD1 covers 9 bases. The ends lost 3 bases at V and 4 bases at J; junction bases unmatched: 7. CDR3 size: 15 residues. The germline CDR1 and CDR2 sequences are SGHRS and YFSETQ. CDR3 in amino acids: CASSSDRGGLETQYF. CDR3 DNA sequence: TGCGCCAGCAGCTCGGACAGGGGCGGATTAGAGACCCAGTACTTC.

This CDR3 is CAWSEDRVYGYTF. The CDR3, as DNA: TGTGCCTGGAGTGAGGACAGAGTCTATGGCTACACCTTC. V and J are TRBV30 and TRBJ1-2; D may be TRBD1 (6 bases). Germline loops: CDR1 GTSNPN, CDR2 SVGIG (reference sequence). This CDR3 comprises 13 residues. V lost 1 base, J lost 4 bases, and 10 bases lay in between.

The chain couples TRBV7-9 to TRBJ1-3; possible D gene TRBD1, 6 bases. CDR3 length: 17 residues. V was trimmed by 4 bases and J by 0 bases, leaving 16 bases between them. In germline, CDR1 is SEHNR, CDR2 FQNEAQ (reference sequence). CDR3: CASSYGDRTSSGNTIYF. DNA of the CDR3: TGTGCCAGCAGCTACGGAGACAGGACGAGCTCTGGAAACACCATATATTTT.

This chain connects TRBV9 to TRBJ1-2; a weak D match, TRBD1 (5 bases). The CDR3 has 18 residues. Trimming shortened V by 2 bases and J by 5 bases, and 25 bases separated the two germline ends. Germline V gives CDR1 SGDLS, CDR2 YYNGEE. The CDR3 here is CASSVTRSDSSFSYGYTF. The CDR3 DNA sequence: TGTGCCAGCAGCGTTACTAGATCCGACAGCTCTTTTTCTTATGGCTACACCTTC.

This clone was seen only a few times. The chain joins TRBV5-1 to TRBJ2-2, with D perhaps given as TRBD1 or TRBD2 (5 bases each). Germline V CDR1 and CDR2: SGHRS, YFSETQ. The CDR3 is made up of 17 amino acids. Trimming removed 4 bases from V and 0 bases from J, with 16 bases in between. The CDR3 nucleotides are TGCGCCAGCAGCGTTGCAGGGAGTTCGGCGAACACCGGGGAGCTGTTTTTT. Translating gives CASSVAGSSANTGELFF.

The chain combines TRBV29-1 with TRBJ1-1; tentatively, D is TRBD1 (5 bases). CDR1 is SQVTM, CDR2 ANQGSEA, per germline. V was shortened by 3 bases and J by 3 bases, with 11 bases between the two germline ends. The CDR3 contains 13 residues. The CDR3 spells CSVEGVLDTEAFF. CDR3 nucleotide sequence: TGCAGCGTTGAGGGGGTCCTTGACACTGAAGCTTTCTTT.

A word on this clone: One end of the junction does not line up with germline, which may come from a read error. This rearrangement joins TRBV11-1 to TRBJ1-1; 7 bases line up with TRBD1. The CDR3 sequence is 12 residues long. Germline CDR1 and CDR2: SGHAT and FQDESV (reference sequence). The CDR3 region is CASSLEVSGTVW. The CDR3 bases are TGTGCCAGCAGCTTAGAGGTTTCGGGGACAGTATGG.

In regard to this clone: At the DNA level, this CDR3 is encoded by other sequences in the same sample as well. This chain joins TRBV5-6 and TRBJ1-6; D is unresolved. Trimming removed 0 bases at V and 7 bases at J, with 5 bases between. Germline CDR1 is SGHDT and CDR2 is YYEEEE. The length of the CDR3 is 13 residues. Here the CDR3 reads CASSLGVNSPLHF. Written as DNA, the CDR3 is TGTGCCAGCAGCTTGGGTGTAAATTCACCCCTCCACTTT.

This chain connects TRBV6-6 to TRBJ2-7; tentatively, D is TRBD1 (6 bases). The V gene lost 5 bases and the J gene lost 0 bases, with 14 bases spanning the gap. The CDR3 contains 15 residues. In germline, CDR1 is MNHNY, CDR2 SVGAGI (reference sequence). As DNA, the CDR3 is TGTGCCAGCAGTGTAACAGGGTCCCCCTCCTACGAGCAGTACTTC. Translating gives CASSVTGSPSYEQYF.

The rearrangement joins TRBV5-4 to TRBJ2-7; 14 bases are a match to TRBD2. This CDR3 is built from 19 residues. J was trimmed by 4 bases and V by 3 bases; bases with no gene match: 15. The germline CDR1 and CDR2 sequences are SGHNT and YYREEE (reference sequence). The CDR3 here is CASSSPGTGGTSGSYEQYF. As DNA, the CDR3 is TGTGCCAGCAGCTCACCCGGGACAGGGGGGACTAGCGGGAGTTACGAGCAGTACTTC. The variable domain in full, with the rest retrieved from reference TRBV5-4 and TRBJ2-7, is ETGVTQSPTHLIKTRGQQVTLRCSSQSGHNTVSWYQQALGQGPQFIFQYYREEENGRGNFPPRFSGLQFPNYSSELNVNALELDDSALYLCASSSPGTGGTSGSYEQYFGPGTRLTVT.

The rearrangement links TRBV7-9 to TRBJ2-7, with TRBD2 identical over 8 bases. CDR3 length equals 15 residues. The germline V gene has CDR1 SEHNR and CDR2 FQNEAQ (reference sequence). J gave up 6 bases and V 3 bases, and 10 bases lay outside the gene matches. The CDR3 nucleotides read TGTGCCAGCAGCTTGGGGAAGCGGGAGCAGGGCGAGCAGTACTTC. Translation: CASSLGKREQGEQYF.

The V and J genes are TRBV5-1 and TRBJ2-1; D may match TRBD1 or TRBD2 (5 bases each). Trimming shortened V by 5 bases and J by 8 bases, and 17 bases separated the two germline ends. There are 14 residues in the CDR3. Germline-derived CDR1 and CDR2 are SGHRS and YFSETQ. Here the CDR3 DNA reads TGCGCCAGCAGTAGGTTGGGCAGGGACCATGAGCAGTTCTTC. Protein product: CASSRLGRDHEQFF.